This TCR beta chain originates from a study of T cells in Graves' hyperthyroidism and ophthalmopathy. Overall study findings and caveats: The majority of expanded thyroid clonotypes above 0.001 also appeared in blood.

It was RNA transcripts that yielded the amplified TCR beta CDR3 regions. HTBI primers drove first-round RT-PCR of the TCR CDR3. TCRdb used MiXCR to reprocess the multiplex PCR reads, holding one entry per CDR3 protein. The data contain 700,000 to 850,000 distinct CDR3 sequences, 35% of them singletons. This clonotype appeared a few times. The antigen is not known. The germline V gene has CDR1 SNHLY and CDR2 FYNNEI. The CDR3 contains 15 residues. V lost 8 bases to trimming and J lost 1 base, with 15 bases between them. This receptor was identified in a woman aged 40 to 49 with Graves' hyperthyroidism. The chain joins TRBV2 to TRBJ1-5; D is ambiguous. The source material was blood. Here the CDR3 reads CASCTILGSNQPQHF. The CDR3 DNA reads as TGTGCCAGCTGCACAATTTTGGGAAGCAATCAGCCCCAGCATTTT. The full variable domain, rest sourced from reference TRBV2 and TRBJ1-5, is EPEVTQTPSHQVTQMGQEVILRCVPISNHLYFYWYRQILGQKVEFLVSFYNNEISEKSEIFDDQFSVERPDGSNFTLKIRSTKLEDSAMYFCASCTILGSNQPQHFGDGTRLSIL.